Included here is one TCR beta chain sequence, with context. PCR primers comprised 60 Vbeta and 13 Jbeta primers. Generated by immunoSEQ multiplex PCR, the TCRdb table keeps only in-frame clones and is missing some. The repertoire holds about 63,000 clones, with about 65% as singletons. The data originate from a study of cytomegalovirus exposure and HLA in healthy donors. Germline V gene data show CDR1 as LNHDA and CDR2 as SQIVND (reference sequence). Deletions cut 4 bases from V and 3 bases from J, with 7 bases between. This CDR3 contains 12 residues. This TCR came from a man aged 45-65 years in good health and CMV-seropositive. The chain employs TRBV19 and TRBJ2-7; possible D gene TRBD1, 6 bases. The sequenced material came from PBMCs. The CDR3 DNA follows: TGTGCCAGTAGTAACAGGGACTACGAGCAGTACTTC. Translation: CASSNRDYEQYF.